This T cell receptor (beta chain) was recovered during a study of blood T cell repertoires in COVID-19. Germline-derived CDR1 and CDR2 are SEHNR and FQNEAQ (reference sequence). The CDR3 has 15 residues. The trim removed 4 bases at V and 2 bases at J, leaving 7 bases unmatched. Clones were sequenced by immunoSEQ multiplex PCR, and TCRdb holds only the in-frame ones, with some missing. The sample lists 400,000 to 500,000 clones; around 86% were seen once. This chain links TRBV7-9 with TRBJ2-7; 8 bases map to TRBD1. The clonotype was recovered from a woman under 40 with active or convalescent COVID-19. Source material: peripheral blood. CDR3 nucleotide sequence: TGTGCCAGCAGCTCTCTCTCAGGGGGCGCCTACGAGCAGTACTTC. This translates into CASSSLSGGAYEQYF.